Below, one T cell receptor (beta chain) is given with its context. The data were produced by immunoSEQ multiplex PCR, yet TCRdb's version contains in-frame clones alone and is incomplete. The sample includes approximately 170,000 clones, 92% of them seen just once. These data belong to a study of control samples from healthy donors and cancer patients. The V and J ends lost 5 bases and 3 bases, in that order; junction bases with no gene match: 7. The CDR3 runs to 15 residues. Germline assignment: CDR1 MDHEN and CDR2 SYDVKM. Input material: blood. The rearrangement joins TRBV28 to TRBJ2-1, with 7 bases that match TRBD2. This receptor was taken from a woman in her 30s in good health. The DNA for the CDR3 is TGTGCCAGCAGTCCCTTAGGGGAGGGCTACAATGAGCAGTTCTTC. This codes for CASSPLGEGYNEQFF.